This entry concerns a single TCR beta chain. Its antigen is still unknown. Base qualities are not recorded, but no much larger clone differs from it by a single base. Including the terminal cysteine and phenylalanine, the CDR3 comprises 13 residues. Solely the CDR3 DNA is kept, with 39 bases framed from the first base. In the germline V gene, CDR1 corresponds to ENHRY and CDR2 to SYGVKD. V drops 0 bases and J drops 3 bases, leaving 6 bases in between. The collaborating institutions used their own protocols to collect whole blood in K2EDTA tubes. For TCRbeta analysis, collaborators shipped samples in one of three forms: frozen whole blood, isolated PBMCs, or DNA extracted from either of those sample types. The immunoSEQ Assay, a bias-controlled multiplex PCR, was used to amplify TCRbeta CDR3 regions from genomic DNA. On the authors' methods: The number of nucleated cells in each sample was estimated by amplification of reference gene primers within the assay. To quantify the absolute abundance of each unique TCRbeta CDR3 rearrangement, sequence reads were collapsed and filtered. Productive Simpson clonality was computed per sample as the square root of Simpson's diversity index over productive rearrangements. This is the immuneACCESS table as TCRdb keeps it, with only in-frame sequences that have V and J called. A part of the clones is gone; compared with another copy, unresolved V genes explain less than half, and the rest is unexplained. V and J calls and clone size are as listed in that table; D and trimming were resolved from the DNA. The sample yields over 250,000 clones; roughly 88% were counted once. The ten largest clones capture approximately 11% of the sample.

This sample was taken from a study of blood T cell repertoires in COVID-19 (dated by TCRdb to between 2020 and 2021). Regarding the research as a whole: Collaborator samples came from the United States, Italy and Spain and covered acute and convalescent phases of COVID-19. The material from the prospective study consisted of cDNA or gDNA derived from T cells, B-cell-depleted T cells, or PBMCs. Subjects who had been exposed to COVID-19, were actively infected with it, or had recovered from it provided the deeply sampled blood TCRbeta repertoires that made up the dataset. A freely available public database, intended as a resource for researchers studying the immune response to SARS-CoV-2, is where the repertoires were released. Samples came from the ongoing ImmuneRACE study (first 160 participants) plus 1,254 subjects from 6 global collaborators. A de-identified subject ID, COVID-19 status, age in years and sex were almost always included in the sample metadata. HLA class I and class II types, where available, came from metadata supplied by the sample provider rather than from assay-based typing.

The full study reports these points: Clinical and demographic metadata were provided uncurated, with the amount varying by source and participant.

The source is a woman in her 70s with acute or convalescent COVID-19. Sequencing input: peripheral blood. The V and J genes are TRBV10-3 and TRBJ2-7; the D gene cannot be named for sure. CDR3 region: CAISESASYEQYF. The sequenced DNA: TGTGCCATCAGTGAGTCGGCTAGCTACGAGCAGTACTTC.